These T cell receptor beta chains were read from a single sample in a study of blood T cell dynamics during melanoma immunotherapy. Measured with immunoSEQ multiplex PCR; TCRdb has only the in-frame clones, and not every one. This sample yields 25,000 to 30,000 clones, of which around four fifths are seen a single time; about 9.4% belongs to the top ten. The source material was blood, sampled from a patient treated with checkpoint blockade. The receptors here all came from a human donor with melanoma. The CDR3 runs from the conserved cysteine through the conserved F or W. D genes are given only for firm matches.

j_call | v_call | d_call | cdr3_length | cdr3_nt | cdr3_aa
TRBJ1-5 | TRBV6-5 | . | 13 | TGTGCCAGCAGTTATAAACAGGGTCAGCCCCAGCATTTT | CASSYKQGQPQHF
TRBJ1-1 | TRBV7-2 | . | 14 | TGTGCCAGCAGCTTAAGGGCTAAGGACACTGAAGCTTTCTTT | CASSLRAKDTEAFF
TRBJ1-6 | TRBV27 | TRBD1 | 21 | TGTGCCAGCAGTCCCGGGACAGGGGGCTTCACTCCGAGCTCCTATAATTCACCCCTCCACTTT | CASSPGTGGFTPSSYNSPLHF
TRBJ2-1 | TRBV27 | TRBD2 | 14 | TGTGCCAGCAGCCGGGACTATCACCCCAATGAGCAGTTCTTC | CASSRDYHPNEQFF
TRBJ2-3 | TRBV9 | . | 14 | TGTGCCAGCAGCGTACAGGTTGGGACAGATACGCAGTATTTT | CASSVQVGTDTQYF
TRBJ1-2 | TRBV6-1 | . | 14 | TGTGCCAACACTTTAGAGACGGGGTCTGCTGGCTACACCTTC | CANTLETGSAGYTF
TRBJ1-2 | TRBV10-3 | TRBD1 | 15 | TGTGCCATCAGCTCCGGGACAGGGAACTCTTATGGCTACACCTTC | CAISSGTGNSYGYTF
TRBJ1-4 | TRBV5-4 | TRBD1 | 17 | TGTGCCAGCAGCTTGTCCGGGACAGGGGTTTCTAATGAAAAACTGTTTTTT | CASSLSGTGVSNEKLFF
TRBJ1-1 | TRBV2 | . | 12 | TGTGCCGGCGAGAGCACCTACGAAGAAGCTTTCTTT | CAGESTYEEAFF
TRBJ2-1 | TRBV7-2 | . | 12 | TGTGCCAGCAGCGTCCAGGACAATGAGCAGTTCTTC | CASSVQDNEQFF